Shown below are 16 T cell receptor beta chains from a single sample sequenced in a study of Tregs in tolerant kidney transplant recipients. Assay: immunoSEQ multiplex PCR; the TCRdb copy retains only in-frame clones and omits some. The table has fewer than 70,000 clones, over 70% seen once; the top ten hold under 6.5%. Sequencing input: CD4+ T cells from blood. All receptors come from a human donor in good health.

DNA of the CDR3: TGTGCCAGCAGTTACTCGGGCGGAGATACGCAGTATTTT. It is translated as CASSYSGGDTQYF. This sequence joins TRBV6-6 and TRBJ2-3; D not resolved. The CDR3 has 13 residues. From germline, CDR1 is MNHNY and CDR2 SVGAGI (reference sequence). Trimming took off 0 bases at V and 5 bases at J, with 6 bases between the two ends.

J is TRBJ2-3 and V is TRBV21-1; the table's D call, TRBD2, has no DNA check behind it. TRBV21-1 is an annotated pseudogene. The CDR3 loop spans 18 amino acids. Here the CDR3 reads CASSKGRETSGSTDTQYF. For the CDR3, the DNA is TGTGCCAGCAGCAAAGGGAGGGAGACTAGCGGGAGCACAGATACGCAGTATTTT.

CDR3 amino acids: CASSYSGIQETQYF. The CDR3 DNA reads TGTGCCAGCAGTTACTCGGGGATCCAAGAGACCCAGTACTTC. The chain carries TRBV6-5 and TRBJ2-5; no clear D. Trimming shortened V by 0 bases and J by 1 base, and 6 bases separated the two germline ends. This CDR3 region has 14 residues. Germline CDR1 and CDR2: MNHEY and SVGAGI.

This clone was recorded only once. One end of the junction varies from germline; a read error may be responsible. V usage is TRBV10-3 and J usage is TRBJ2-6; D uncertain. Germline loops: CDR1 ENHRY, CDR2 SYGVKD. The length of the CDR3 is 15 residues. CDR3 DNA: TGTGCCATCCGTGAGTCGGGCTCTGGGGCCAACGTCCTGACTTTC. This sequence encodes CAIRESGSGANVLTF.

The chain has TRBV7-6 and TRBJ2-7; possibly TRBD2 for D (6 bases). CDR1 is SGHVS and CDR2 is FNYEAQ in the germline V gene. This CDR3 has 15 residues. Trimming stripped 0 bases from V and 4 bases from J, with 13 bases between. The CDR3 DNA reads as TGTGCCAGCAGCTTAGCGGAGACTAGTTTGTACGAGCAGTACTTC. It codes for CASSLAETSLYEQYF.

V gene TRBV4-2 combines with J gene TRBJ2-3; 8 bases map to TRBD2. V dropped 3 bases and J dropped 8; count of bases not matched to a gene: 19. Germline-derived CDR1 and CDR2 are LGHNA and YNFKEQ. The CDR3 consists of 18 residues. In DNA, the CDR3 is TGTGCCAGCAGCCAGTTTTTAGCGGGATCGACGTCGGAGGGTACGCAGTATTTT. It translates to CASSQFLAGSTSEGTQYF.

The gene calls are TRBV2 and TRBJ2-3; tentatively, D is TRBD1 (5 bases). V lost 4 bases and J 4 bases, leaving 9 bases between the germline ends. Per germline, CDR1 SNHLY and CDR2 FYNNEI. The CDR3 has 13 amino acids. The CDR3 sequence: CASSATTADTQYF. The CDR3 coding sequence is TGTGCCAGCAGTGCAACGACAGCAGATACGCAGTATTTT.

The chain combines TRBV2 with TRBJ2-3; D unclear. Germline V gives CDR1 SNHLY, CDR2 FYNNEI. With 7 bases removed from V and 2 bases from J, the gap between germline ends came to 13 bases. CDR3 length equals 14 residues. CDR3 loop: CASNLDKITDTQYF. CDR3 nucleotide sequence: TGTGCCAGCAACCTCGACAAGATCACAGATACGCAGTATTTT.

CDR3 DNA sequence: TGTGCCAGCAGCTTGGGACTGCCCACAGATACGCAGTATTTT. Amino acids: CASSLGLPTDTQYF. The chain is built from TRBV5-6 and TRBJ2-3; no reliable D call. CDR1 is SGHDT, CDR2 YYEEEE, per germline. Trimming took off 0 bases at V and 2 bases at J, with 7 bases between the two ends. The CDR3 has 14 residues.

The genes are TRBV6-5 and TRBJ1-5; D unclear. This CDR3 spans 13 amino acids. V was cut by 9 bases and J by 5 bases, with 14 bases left in between. CDR1 and CDR2 (germline): MNHEY, SVGAGI. The CDR3 DNA is TGTGCCAGGGACTCTCCCCGGGATCAGCCCCAGCATTTT. It codes for CARDSPRDQPQHF.

The chain combines TRBV7-3 with TRBJ1-6; D remains ambiguous. The V and J ends lost 3 bases and 6 bases respectively, with 9 bases between them. Germline values: CDR1 SGHTA, CDR2 FQGTGA. The CDR3 extends over 14 amino acids. The CDR3 sequence: CASSFKGPNSPLHF. CDR3 DNA: TGTGCCAGCAGCTTTAAGGGCCCTAATTCACCCCTCCACTTT.

V usage is TRBV5-6 and J usage is TRBJ1-2; D is undetermined. The CDR3 extends over 15 amino acids. Looked up from germline, CDR1 is SGHDT and CDR2 is YYEEEE. The V end was cut by 0 bases, the J end by 4 bases, with 13 bases between. CDR3 bases: TGTGCCAGCAGCTTGGCCCGGGGTATATCCTATGGCTACACCTTC. Protein product: CASSLARGISYGYTF.

This chain links TRBV5-1 with TRBJ2-1; D might be TRBD1 (6 bases). The V gene lost 7 bases and the J gene lost 3 bases, with 14 bases spanning the gap. Germline CDR1 is SGHRS and CDR2 is YFSETQ. This CDR3 is built from 14 residues. CDR3 amino acids: CASGRQEVYNEQFF. DNA of the CDR3: TGCGCCAGCGGCAGACAGGAGGTCTACAATGAGCAGTTCTTC.

V and J are TRBV5-4 and TRBJ2-5; TRBD1 aligns across 7 bases. CDR3 length: 13 amino acids. Germline CDR1 SGHNT, CDR2 YYREEE (reference sequence). J lost 5 bases, V lost 5 bases, and 6 bases had no gene match. DNA of the CDR3: TGTGCCAGCAGGTTGTGGGGACAGGAGACCCAGTACTTC. Encoded protein: CASRLWGQETQYF.

V and J are TRBV7-2 and TRBJ2-5; D is ambiguous. Trimming stripped 4 bases from V and 3 bases from J, with 9 bases between. The CDR3 runs 13 residues. CDR1 is SGHTA, CDR2 FQGNSA, per germline. CDR3 DNA sequence: TGTGCCAGCAGCTCCCTAATAGAAGAGACCCAGTACTTC. Translation gives CASSSLIEETQYF.

The rearrangement uses TRBV14 and TRBJ2-1; 12 bases line up with TRBD2. CDR1 SGHDN and CDR2 FVKESK come from the germline V gene. The V segment lost 7 bases and the J segment 9 bases; nucleotides outside the gene matches: 22. The CDR3 length is 19 residues. This chain's CDR3 is CASTPELAGGPLYIGEQFF. As DNA, the CDR3 is TGTGCCAGCACCCCGGAACTAGCGGGGGGTCCCCTATATATTGGTGAGCAGTTCTTC.